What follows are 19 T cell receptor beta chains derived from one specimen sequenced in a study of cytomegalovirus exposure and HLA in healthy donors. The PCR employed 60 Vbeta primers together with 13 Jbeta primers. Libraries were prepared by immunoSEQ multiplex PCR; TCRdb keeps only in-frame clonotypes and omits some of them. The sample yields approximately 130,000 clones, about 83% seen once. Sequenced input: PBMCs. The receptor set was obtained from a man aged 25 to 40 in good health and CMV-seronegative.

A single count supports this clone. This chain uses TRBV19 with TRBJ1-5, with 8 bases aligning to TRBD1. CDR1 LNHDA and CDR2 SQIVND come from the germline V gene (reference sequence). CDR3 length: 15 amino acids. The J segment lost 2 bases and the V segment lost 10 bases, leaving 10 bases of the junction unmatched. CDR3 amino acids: CATRTGLNGNQPQHF. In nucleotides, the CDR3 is TGTGCCACCCGGACAGGGTTGAATGGCAATCAGCCCCAGCATTTT.

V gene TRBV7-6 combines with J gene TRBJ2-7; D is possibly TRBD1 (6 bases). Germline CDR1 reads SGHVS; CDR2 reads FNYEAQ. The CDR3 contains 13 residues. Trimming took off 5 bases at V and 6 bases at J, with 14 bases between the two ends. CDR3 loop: CASSLLGGSEQYF. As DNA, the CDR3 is TGTGCCAGCAGCCTCCTAGGGGGATCCGAGCAGTACTTC.

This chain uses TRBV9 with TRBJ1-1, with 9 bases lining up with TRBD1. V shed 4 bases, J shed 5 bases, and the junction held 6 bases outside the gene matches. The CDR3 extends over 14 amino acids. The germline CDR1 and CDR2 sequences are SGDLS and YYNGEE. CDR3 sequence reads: CASSRDRVSTEAFF. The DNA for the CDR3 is TGTGCCAGCAGCCGGGACAGGGTTTCGACTGAAGCTTTCTTT.

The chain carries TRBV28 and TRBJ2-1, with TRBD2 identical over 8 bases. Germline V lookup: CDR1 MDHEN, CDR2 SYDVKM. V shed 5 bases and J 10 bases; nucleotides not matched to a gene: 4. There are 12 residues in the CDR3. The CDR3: CASSVLAEEQFF. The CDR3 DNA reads TGTGCCAGCAGTGTACTAGCGGAGGAGCAGTTCTTC.

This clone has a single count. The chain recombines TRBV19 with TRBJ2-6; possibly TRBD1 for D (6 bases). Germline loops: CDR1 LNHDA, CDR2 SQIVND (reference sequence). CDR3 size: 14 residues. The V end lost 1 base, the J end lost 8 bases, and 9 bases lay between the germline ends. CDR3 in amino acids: CASSIGGGTNVLTF. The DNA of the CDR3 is TGTGCCAGTAGTATAGGAGGGGGTACCAACGTCCTGACTTTC.

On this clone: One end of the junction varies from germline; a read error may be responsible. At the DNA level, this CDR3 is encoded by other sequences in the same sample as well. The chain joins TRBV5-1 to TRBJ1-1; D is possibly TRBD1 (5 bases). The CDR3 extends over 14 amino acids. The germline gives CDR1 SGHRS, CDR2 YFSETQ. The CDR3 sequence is CASSLLTVNTEAFF. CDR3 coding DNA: TGCGCCAGCAGCTTACTGACAGTGAACACTGAGGCTTTCTTT.

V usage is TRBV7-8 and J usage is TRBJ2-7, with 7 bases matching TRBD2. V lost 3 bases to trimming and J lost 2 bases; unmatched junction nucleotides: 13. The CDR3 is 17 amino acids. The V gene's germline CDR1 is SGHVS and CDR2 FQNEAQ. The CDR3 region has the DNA TGTGCCAGCAGCTTGATAAGGTCGGGGGGAATTCCCTACGAGCAGTACTTC. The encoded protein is CASSLIRSGGIPYEQYF.

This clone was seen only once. The CDR3: CASSEQGFSGNTIYF. CDR3 coding DNA: TGTGCCAGCAGTGAACAGGGTTTTTCTGGAAACACCATATATTTT. The chain joins TRBV6-1 to TRBJ1-3, with D possibly matching TRBD1 (5 bases). This CDR3 is 15 amino acids long. V was pared by 2 bases and J by 1 base, with 9 bases between. The germline V gene has CDR1 MNHNS and CDR2 SASEGT.

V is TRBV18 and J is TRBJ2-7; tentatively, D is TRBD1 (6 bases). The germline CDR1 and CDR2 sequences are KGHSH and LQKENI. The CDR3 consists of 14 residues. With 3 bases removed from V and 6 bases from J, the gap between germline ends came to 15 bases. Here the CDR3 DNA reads TGTGCCAGCTCACCGCCAGGGGTAAGGCTCGAGCAGTACTTC. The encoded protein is CASSPPGVRLEQYF.

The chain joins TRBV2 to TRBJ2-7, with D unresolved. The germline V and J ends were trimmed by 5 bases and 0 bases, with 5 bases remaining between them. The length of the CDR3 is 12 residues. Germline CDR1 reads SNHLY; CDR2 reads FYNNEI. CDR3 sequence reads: CASSLDSYEQYF. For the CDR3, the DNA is TGTGCCAGCAGTTTAGACTCCTACGAGCAGTACTTC.

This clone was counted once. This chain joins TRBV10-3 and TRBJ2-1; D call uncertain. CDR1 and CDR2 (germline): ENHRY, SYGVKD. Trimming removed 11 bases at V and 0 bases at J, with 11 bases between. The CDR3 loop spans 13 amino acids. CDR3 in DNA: TGTGCCTCATATGGCGGCTCCTACAATGAGCAGTTCTTC. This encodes CASYGGSYNEQFF.

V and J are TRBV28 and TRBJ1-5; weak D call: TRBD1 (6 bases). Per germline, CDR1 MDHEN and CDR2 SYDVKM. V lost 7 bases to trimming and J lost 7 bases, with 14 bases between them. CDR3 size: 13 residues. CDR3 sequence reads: CASNLGGAQPQHF. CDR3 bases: TGTGCCAGCAACCTCGGGGGGGCGCAGCCCCAGCATTTT.

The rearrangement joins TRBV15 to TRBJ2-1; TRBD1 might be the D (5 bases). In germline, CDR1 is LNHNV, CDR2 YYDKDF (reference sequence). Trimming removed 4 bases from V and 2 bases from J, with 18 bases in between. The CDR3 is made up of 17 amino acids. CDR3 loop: CATSNTRQGLAYNEQFF. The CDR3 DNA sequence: TGTGCCACCAGCAATACCCGGCAGGGTTTAGCCTACAATGAGCAGTTCTTC.

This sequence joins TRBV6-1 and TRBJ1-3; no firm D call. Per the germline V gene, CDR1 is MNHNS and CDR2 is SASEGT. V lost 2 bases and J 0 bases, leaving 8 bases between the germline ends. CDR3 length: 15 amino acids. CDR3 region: CASSEWRSSGNTIYF. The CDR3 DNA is TGTGCCAGCAGTGAATGGCGGAGCTCTGGAAACACCATATATTTT.

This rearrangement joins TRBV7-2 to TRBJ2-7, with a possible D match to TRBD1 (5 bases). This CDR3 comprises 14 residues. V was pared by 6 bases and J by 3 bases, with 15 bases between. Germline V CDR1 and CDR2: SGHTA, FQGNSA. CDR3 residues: CASRGAGSSYEQYF. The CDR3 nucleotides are TGTGCCAGCAGAGGGGCCGGTTCCAGCTACGAGCAGTACTTC.

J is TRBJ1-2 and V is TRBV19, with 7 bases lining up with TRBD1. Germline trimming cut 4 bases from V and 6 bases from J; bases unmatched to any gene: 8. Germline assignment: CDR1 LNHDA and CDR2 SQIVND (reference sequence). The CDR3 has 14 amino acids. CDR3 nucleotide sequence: TGTGCCAGTAGTACTCCAGACAGGGCAGATGGCTACACCTTC. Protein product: CASSTPDRADGYTF.

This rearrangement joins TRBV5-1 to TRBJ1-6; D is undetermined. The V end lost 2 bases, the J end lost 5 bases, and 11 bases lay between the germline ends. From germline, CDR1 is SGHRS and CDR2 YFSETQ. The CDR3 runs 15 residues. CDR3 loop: CASSLNPADNSPLHF. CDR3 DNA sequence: TGCGCCAGCAGCTTAAATCCCGCAGATAATTCACCCCTCCACTTT.

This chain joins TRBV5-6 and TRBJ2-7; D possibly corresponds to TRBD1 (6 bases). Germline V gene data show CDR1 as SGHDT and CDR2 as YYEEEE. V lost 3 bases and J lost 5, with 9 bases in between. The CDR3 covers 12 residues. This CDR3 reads CASSSGTNEQYF. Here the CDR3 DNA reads TGTGCCAGCAGCTCCGGGACAAACGAGCAGTACTTC.

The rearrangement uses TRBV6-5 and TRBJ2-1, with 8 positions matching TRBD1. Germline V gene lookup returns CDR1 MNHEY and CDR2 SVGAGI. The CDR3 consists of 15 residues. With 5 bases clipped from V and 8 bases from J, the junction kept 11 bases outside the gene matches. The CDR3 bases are TGTGCCAGCAGTCGACCCGAAGACAGGGGCCATGAGCAGTTCTTC. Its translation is CASSRPEDRGHEQFF.